This TCR beta chain is from a study of CD8 T cells in Susac syndrome. With random hexamers, about 0.5 to 1 ug RNA was reverse transcribed. TCRdb redid the calling of the immunoSEQ multiplex PCR reads with MiXCR, one entry per CDR3 protein. The sample includes over 80,000 distinct CDR3 sequences, 90% to 95% seen only once; the top ten take 0.32%. CDR1 and CDR2 (germline): KGHDR, SFDVKD. The ends were cut back, 5 bases at V and 1 base at J, with 4 bases in the middle. The CDR3 sequence is 13 residues long. The sample was CD8+ T cells from PBMCs. The sequence came from a human donor in good health. V and J are TRBV24-1 and TRBJ2-2; D is undetermined. The CDR3 sequence is CATSAGNTGELFF. For the CDR3, the DNA is TGTGCCACCAGTGCAGGGAACACCGGGGAGCTGTTTTTT.